Each of the 25 T cell receptor beta chains below was sequenced from the same sample in a study of Graves' ophthalmopathy and Graves' hyperthyroidism. The authors amplified TCR beta CDR3 regions, and they did so from RNA transcripts for repertoire sequencing. A first-round RT-PCR used HTBI primers, followed by a second-round multiplex PCR. TCRdb reprocessed the multiplex PCR reads with MiXCR, giving one entry per CDR3 protein. The repertoire holds under 350,000 distinct CDR3 sequences, with roughly 17% as singletons. The sequenced sample consisted of peripheral blood. The receptors shown here come from an adult man with Graves' ophthalmopathy.

In this sample, this clonotype turned up many times. The V gene is TRBV4-1, the J gene TRBJ1-2, with TRBD1 matching 7 bases. The trim removed 0 bases at V and 5 bases at J, leaving 6 bases unmatched. Germline V gene lookup returns CDR1 MGHRA and CDR2 YSYEKL. The CDR3 covers 15 residues. The CDR3 loop is CASSQDGTGEYGYTF. CDR3 coding DNA: TGCGCCAGCAGCCAAGATGGTACAGGGGAATATGGCTACACCTTC.

This clonotype was detected ten times or more. CDR3 sequence reads: CASSVLPGQGIYGYTF. The CDR3, as DNA: TGTGCCAGCAGTGTCCTTCCGGGACAGGGAATCTATGGCTACACCTTC. The V call is TRBV6-4, the J call TRBJ1-2; 9 nucleotides align to TRBD1. J was trimmed by 4 bases and V by 4 bases; bases with no gene match: 10. The germline gives CDR1 MRHNA, CDR2 SNTAGT. The CDR3 has 16 residues.

This clonotype was found many times. V gene TRBV20-1 combines with J gene TRBJ2-5; D possibly corresponds to TRBD1 (7 bases). Trimming took 5 bases from V and 5 from J, leaving 18 bases between them. Per germline, CDR1 DFQATT and CDR2 SNEGSKA (reference sequence). The CDR3 is made up of 14 amino acids. The CDR3 DNA reads as TGCAGTGCTTACAGGGGACTTGAGGTGGAGACCCAGTACTTC. This codes for CSAYRGLEVETQYF.

This clonotype appeared a few times. This sequence joins TRBV6-1 and TRBJ1-2; maybe TRBD1 (5 bases). Germline V gives CDR1 MNHNS, CDR2 SASEGT. V lost 5 bases, J lost 3 bases, and 13 bases lay in between. The CDR3 sequence is 14 residues long. The CDR3: CASSPRQRHYGYTF. The CDR3 region has the DNA TGTGCCAGCAGTCCCCGACAGCGACACTATGGCTACACCTTC.

This clonotype was detected ten times or more. This rearrangement joins TRBV28 to TRBJ2-5, with a possible D match to TRBD1 (5 bases). Looked up from germline, CDR1 is MDHEN and CDR2 is SYDVKM. V dropped 2 bases and J dropped 7 bases, with 23 bases sitting between them. The CDR3 covers 17 residues. CDR3 DNA sequence: TGTGCCAGCAGTTTACCTTTCTCCCGCAAGGGGAAAGGGACCCAGTACTTC. This sequence encodes CASSLPFSRKGKGTQYF.

This clonotype was picked up a small number of times. J is TRBJ2-2 and V is TRBV5-1; a possible D gene is TRBD1 (6 bases). Trimming left V 4 bases short and J 5 bases short, with 18 bases between. The CDR3 spans 16 residues. CDR1 SGHRS and CDR2 YFSETQ come from the germline V gene. The DNA of the CDR3 is TGCGCCAGCAGCCCTACGACAGGAGTCGGGACCGGGGAGCTGTTTTTT. Its translation is CASSPTTGVGTGELFF. Complete variable domain (other parts from reference TRBV5-1 and TRBJ2-2): KAGVTQTPRYLIKTRGQQVTLSCSPISGHRSVSWYQQTPGQGLQFLFEYFSETQRNKGNFPGRFSGRQFSNSRSEMNVSTLELGDSALYLCASSPTTGVGTGELFFGEGSRLTVL.

This clonotype was detected ten times or more. CDR3 DNA sequence: TGTGCCAGCAGCTCCGGGACAGGGACGGATGGCTACACCTTC. Its protein product is CASSSGTGTDGYTF. J is TRBJ1-2 and V is TRBV13; 9 bases align to TRBD1. The J segment lost 6 bases and the V segment lost 4 bases, leaving 6 bases of the junction unmatched. This CDR3 region has 14 residues. The germline gives CDR1 PRHDT, CDR2 FYEKMQ (reference sequence).

The sample holds many counts of this clonotype. The chain is built from TRBV10-3 and TRBJ1-3; D is possibly TRBD1 (6 bases). The CDR3 length is 19 residues. Trimming cost V 0 bases and J 0 bases, with 18 bases left between them. Germline lookup yields CDR1 ENHRY and CDR2 SYGVKD. The CDR3 reads CAISESWWGAGHSGNTIYF. The CDR3 DNA reads TGTGCCATCAGTGAGTCGTGGTGGGGGGCCGGCCACTCTGGAAACACCATATATTTT.

There are many counts of this clonotype. This chain connects TRBV6-5 to TRBJ1-5; D unclear. Germline V lookup: CDR1 MNHEY, CDR2 SVGAGI. The CDR3 contains 16 residues. V lost 2 bases, J lost 0 bases, and 11 bases lay in between. CDR3 sequence reads: CASSYSGVYSNQPQHF. CDR3 DNA: TGTGCCAGCAGTTACAGCGGAGTCTATAGCAATCAGCCCCAGCATTTT.

This clonotype was seen repeatedly, ten times or more. The chain combines TRBV7-2 with TRBJ2-2, with D perhaps TRBD1 (6 bases). This CDR3 has 15 amino acids. In germline, CDR1 is SGHTA, CDR2 FQGNSA. V gave up 5 bases and J gave up 4 bases, with 14 bases separating them. In nucleotides, the CDR3 is TGTGCCAGCAGCGTACAGGGTGGACCCACCGGGGAGCTGTTTTTT. Encoded protein: CASSVQGGPTGELFF.

This clonotype showed up many times. This chain links TRBV12-3 or TRBV12-4 with TRBJ1-5; weak D call: TRBD1 (5 bases). V was shortened by 2 bases and J by 6 bases, with 17 bases between the two germline ends. This CDR3 region has 16 residues. In DNA form, the CDR3 reads TGTGCCAGCAGTTTAATTCAGGGAGTATGGGTTCAGCCCCAGCATTTT. Translating gives CASSLIQGVWVQPQHF.

This clonotype was detected ten times or more. The V call is TRBV5-1, the J call TRBJ1-6; the D is unclear. The CDR3 spans 15 residues. Germline values: CDR1 SGHRS, CDR2 YFSETQ. V was clipped by 4 bases and J by 10 bases, with 18 bases between them. CDR3 nucleotides: TGCGCCAGCAGCCCGGACGGCAGACCGGGATCACCCCTCCACTTT. Amino acids: CASSPDGRPGSPLHF. The full variable domain, completed using reference TRBV5-1 and TRBJ1-6, is KAGVTQTPRYLIKTRGQQVTLSCSPISGHRSVSWYQQTPGQGLQFLFEYFSETQRNKGNFPGRFSGRQFSNSRSEMNVSTLELGDSALYLCASSPDGRPGSPLHFGNGTRLTVT.

The chain couples TRBV6-2 or TRBV6-3 to TRBJ2-5, with TRBD2 matching over 8 bases. The CDR3 has 16 residues. Germline V gene lookup returns CDR1 MNHEY and CDR2 SVGEGT. V shed 0 bases and J 4 bases; nucleotides not matched to a gene: 7. The CDR3 protein is CASSYSGGGRGETQYF. Written as DNA, the CDR3 is TGTGCCAGCAGTTACTCCGGCGGGGGGCGAGGAGAGACCCAGTACTTC.

The chain uses TRBV30 and TRBJ1-1, with D unresolved. Between the trimmed V and J ends, which lost 3 bases and 1 base, there was a span of 6 bases. This CDR3 spans 12 amino acids. Germline V gene data show CDR1 as GTSNPN and CDR2 as SVGIG (reference sequence). The CDR3 loop reads CAWRLKNTEAFF. Here the CDR3 DNA reads TGTGCCTGGAGGCTGAAGAACACTGAAGCTTTCTTT.

At least ten counts were recorded for this clonotype. The chain joins TRBV13 to TRBJ1-2; D perhaps matches TRBD1 (6 bases). The V gene's germline CDR1 is PRHDT and CDR2 FYEKMQ (reference sequence). CDR3 length: 13 residues. The ends were cut back, 3 bases at V and 2 bases at J, with 7 bases in the middle. The CDR3 DNA follows: TGTGCCAGCAGCTTCGGGACAAACTATGGCTACACCTTC. Protein: CASSFGTNYGYTF. Variable domain in full (rest from reference TRBV13 and TRBJ1-2): AAGVIQSPRHLIKEKRETATLKCYPIPRHDTVYWYQQGPGQDPQFLISFYEKMQSDKGSIPDRFSAQQFSDYHSELNMSSLELGDSALYFCASSFGTNYGYTFGSGTRLTVV.

This clonotype was seen ten or more times. The chain employs TRBV5-6 and TRBJ2-5; perhaps TRBD2 as D (6 bases). V shed 4 bases and J shed 4 bases, with 11 bases lying between them. Germline V gene data show CDR1 as SGHDT and CDR2 as YYEEEE. CDR3 length: 13 residues. The CDR3 region is CASSHGGVETQYF. Written as DNA, the CDR3 is TGTGCCAGCAGCCACGGAGGGGTAGAGACCCAGTACTTC.

The sample holds many counts of this clonotype. This sequence joins TRBV6-1 and TRBJ2-2, with 11 bases lining up with TRBD2. This CDR3 spans 16 amino acids. Unmatched junction bases numbered 5, after V lost 1 base and J lost 7 bases. Germline CDR1 and CDR2: MNHNS and SASEGT. The CDR3 region has the DNA TGTGCCAGCAGTGAAGTCTCTAGCGGGGGGTTCGGGGAGCTGTTTTTT. It yields the protein CASSEVSSGGFGELFF.

Many counts were recorded for this clonotype. This chain uses TRBV5-1 with TRBJ2-7; D may be TRBD1 or TRBD2 (5 bases each). The CDR3 is 13 amino acids. The germline V gene encodes CDR1 SGHRS and CDR2 YFSETQ. V gave up 4 bases and J gave up 5 bases, with 13 bases separating them. The DNA for the CDR3 is TGCGCCAGCAGCAGCAGGAGAGGGGACGAGCAGTACTTC. The encoded protein is CASSSRRGDEQYF.

In this sample, this clonotype turned up many times. CDR3: CASSLPTSGREQYF. In nucleotides, the CDR3 is TGTGCCAGCAGCTTACCTACTAGCGGGAGAGAGCAGTACTTC. The chain uses TRBV6-2 or TRBV6-3 and TRBJ2-7; 11 bases map to TRBD2. There are 14 residues in the CDR3. V dropped 6 bases and J dropped 7; count of bases not matched to a gene: 8. CDR1 and CDR2 from the germline V gene are MNHEY and SVGEGT.

This clonotype was seen ten or more times. The CDR3 sequence: CASRNTGATEAFF. In nucleotides, the CDR3 is TGTGCCAGCAGGAATACAGGGGCCACTGAAGCTTTCTTT. The chain couples TRBV6-2 or TRBV6-3 to TRBJ1-1; TRBD1 matches at 7 bases. This CDR3 region has 13 residues. The V gene end was trimmed by 6 bases and the J gene end by 4 bases; junction bases not matched to a gene: 5. CDR1 and CDR2 (germline): MNHEY, SVGEGT.

This clonotype occurred many times. The chain uses TRBV7-2 and TRBJ1-5, with D perhaps matching TRBD1 (6 bases). Germline V CDR1 and CDR2: SGHTA, FQGNSA. The CDR3 contains 12 residues. Between the trimmed V and J ends, which lost 11 bases and 3 bases, there was a span of 11 bases. The CDR3 here is CASGGPNQPQHF. The CDR3 DNA sequence: TGTGCCTCGGGGGGGCCCAATCAGCCCCAGCATTTT.

This clonotype was detected only once. J is TRBJ2-7 and V is TRBV7-2; no clear D. The CDR3 contains 14 residues. The V and J ends lost 5 bases and 2 bases respectively, with 13 bases between them. Germline CDR1 is SGHTA and CDR2 is FQGNSA. The CDR3: CASSPGTQAYEQYF. CDR3 bases: TGTGCCAGCAGCCCAGGCACCCAGGCCTACGAGCAGTACTTC.

The gene calls are TRBV6-2 or TRBV6-3 and TRBJ2-5; TRBD1 might be the D (6 bases). Trimming pared 10 bases from V and 7 bases from J, leaving 13 bases between. CDR1 is MNHEY, CDR2 SVGEGT, per germline. This CDR3 region has 11 residues. CDR3 in amino acids: CANGDIGTQYF. In DNA, the CDR3 is TGTGCCAACGGGGACATTGGGACCCAGTACTTC.

This clonotype was seen more than once but under ten times. V gene TRBV18 combines with J gene TRBJ1-1; no clear D. Germline-derived CDR1 and CDR2 are KGHSH and LQKENI. V lost 6 bases to trimming and J lost 2 bases, with 13 bases between them. The CDR3 extends over 14 amino acids. The CDR3 coding sequence is TGTGCCAGCTCCCCGAAACCCGAAAACACTGAAGCTTTCTTT. This encodes CASSPKPENTEAFF.

This clonotype was seen ten or more times. This chain uses TRBV12-3 or TRBV12-4 with TRBJ1-1, with TRBD1 identical over 7 bases. V was pared by 6 bases and J by 1 base, with 5 bases of the junction left unmatched. There are 14 residues in the CDR3. The CDR3, as DNA: TGTGCCAGCAGAGCAGGGGGTCCGAACACTGAAGCTTTCTTT. Protein product: CASRAGGPNTEAFF.